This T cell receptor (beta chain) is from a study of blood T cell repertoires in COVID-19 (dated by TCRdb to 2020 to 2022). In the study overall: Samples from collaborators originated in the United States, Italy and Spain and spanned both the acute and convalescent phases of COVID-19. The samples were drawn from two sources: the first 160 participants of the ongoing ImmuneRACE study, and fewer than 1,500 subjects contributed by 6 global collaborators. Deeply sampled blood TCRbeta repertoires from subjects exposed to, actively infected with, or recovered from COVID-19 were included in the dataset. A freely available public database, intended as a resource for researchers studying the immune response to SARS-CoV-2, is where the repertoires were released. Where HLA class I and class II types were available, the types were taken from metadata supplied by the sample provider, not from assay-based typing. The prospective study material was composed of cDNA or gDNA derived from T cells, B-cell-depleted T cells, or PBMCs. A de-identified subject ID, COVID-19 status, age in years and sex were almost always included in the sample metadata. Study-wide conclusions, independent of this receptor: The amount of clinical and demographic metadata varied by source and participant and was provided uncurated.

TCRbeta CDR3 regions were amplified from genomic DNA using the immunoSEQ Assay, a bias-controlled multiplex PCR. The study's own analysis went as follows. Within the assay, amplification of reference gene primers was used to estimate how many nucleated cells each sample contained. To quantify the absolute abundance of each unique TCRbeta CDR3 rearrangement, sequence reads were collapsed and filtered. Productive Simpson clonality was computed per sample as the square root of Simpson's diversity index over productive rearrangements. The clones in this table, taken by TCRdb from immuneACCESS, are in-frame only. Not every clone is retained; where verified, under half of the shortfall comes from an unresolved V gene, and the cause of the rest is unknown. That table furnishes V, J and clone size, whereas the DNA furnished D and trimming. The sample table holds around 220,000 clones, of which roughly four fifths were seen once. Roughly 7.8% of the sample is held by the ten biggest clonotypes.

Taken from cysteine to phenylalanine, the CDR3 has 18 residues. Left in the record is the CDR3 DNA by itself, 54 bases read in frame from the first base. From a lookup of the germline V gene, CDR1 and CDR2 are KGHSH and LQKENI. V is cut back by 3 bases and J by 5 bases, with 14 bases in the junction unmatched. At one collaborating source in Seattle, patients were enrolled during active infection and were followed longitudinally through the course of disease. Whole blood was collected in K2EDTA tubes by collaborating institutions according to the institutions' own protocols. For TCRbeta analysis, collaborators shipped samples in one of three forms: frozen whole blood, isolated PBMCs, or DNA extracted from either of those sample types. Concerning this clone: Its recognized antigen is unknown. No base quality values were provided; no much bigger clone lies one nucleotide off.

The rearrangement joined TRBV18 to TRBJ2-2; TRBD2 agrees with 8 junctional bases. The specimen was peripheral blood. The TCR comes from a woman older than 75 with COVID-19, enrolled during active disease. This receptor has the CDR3 CASSPPGAAGGSTGELFF. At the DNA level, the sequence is TGTGCCAGCTCACCCCCCGGCGCCGCGGGGGGTTCTACCGGGGAGCTGTTTTTT.